Listed below are T cell receptor beta chains from one sample, sequenced in a study of cytomegalovirus exposure and HLA in healthy donors. Here immunoSEQ multiplex PCR was the method, and the copy in TCRdb shows in-frame clones only, minus some. The sample carries 50,000 to 60,000 clones, approximately 70% recorded once. The sample consisted of PBMCs. These receptors were collected from a young man in good health and CMV-seronegative. CDR3s include the opening cysteine and the closing phenylalanine or tryptophan. Fields, in order: J gene, clone size, D gene, V gene, CDR3 DNA, CDR3 protein. The D gene is left open where the match is weak. Expanded clones are given a class, and other clones once, few, many or no size at all.

J gene: TRBJ2-5; clone size: NA; D gene: TRBD2; V gene: TRBV5-8; CDR3 DNA: TGTGCCAGCAGCTTGGAGCTAGCGGGAGGATTGGGCCGAGAGACCCAGTACTTC; CDR3 protein: CASSLELAGGLGRETQYF
J gene: TRBJ2-1; clone size: once; D gene: NA; V gene: TRBV10-3; CDR3 DNA: TGTGCCGGCTCCCGGGCCTACAATGAGCAGTTCTTC; CDR3 protein: CAGSRAYNEQFF
J gene: TRBJ2-1; clone size: NA; D gene: TRBD2; V gene: TRBV27; CDR3 DNA: TGTGCCAGCAGTTTAGGGCGCGGGAGTACGTTCTTC; CDR3 protein: CASSLGRGSTFF
J gene: TRBJ1-5; clone size: NA; D gene: NA; V gene: TRBV15; CDR3 DNA: TGTGCCACCAGCAGAGATCCAGGAGGGGATCAGCCCCAGCATTTT; CDR3 protein: CATSRDPGGDQPQHF
J gene: TRBJ2-2; clone size: once; D gene: TRBD1; V gene: TRBV4-3; CDR3 DNA: TGCGCCAGCAGCCGCGGCCCAGCGGGACAGGGTCCGAACACCGGGGAGCTGTTTTTT; CDR3 protein: CASSRGPAGQGPNTGELFF
J gene: TRBJ2-5; clone size: NA; D gene: TRBD2; V gene: TRBV29-1; CDR3 DNA: TGCAGCGTTCCCCAGGGACTAGCGGGAGGGGAGACCCAGTACTTC; CDR3 protein: CSVPQGLAGGETQYF
J gene: TRBJ1-5; clone size: few; D gene: NA; V gene: TRBV28; CDR3 DNA: TGTGCCAGCAGTCCAACCGCAGGGGCGATCAATCAGCCCCAGCATTTT; CDR3 protein: CASSPTAGAINQPQHF
J gene: TRBJ2-1; clone size: once; D gene: NA; V gene: TRBV7-9; CDR3 DNA: TGTGCCAGCCGAAGGAGGAAGACCTATGAGGATGAGCAGTTCTTC; CDR3 protein: CASRRRKTYEDEQFF
J gene: TRBJ2-2; clone size: NA; D gene: NA; V gene: TRBV29-1; CDR3 DNA: TGCAGCGTCCTATCCGAGAAGCCCACCGGGGAGCTGTTTTTT; CDR3 protein: CSVLSEKPTGELFF
J gene: TRBJ2-7; clone size: NA; D gene: TRBD2; V gene: TRBV4-2; CDR3 DNA: TGTGCCAGCAGCCCCCTAGCGGGAGGGCCCCCAATCTACGAGCAGTACTTC; CDR3 protein: CASSPLAGGPPIYEQYF
J gene: TRBJ1-4; clone size: NA; D gene: NA; V gene: TRBV27; CDR3 DNA: TGTGCCAGCAGTTTGACAGCATCTAATGAAAAACTGTTTTTT; CDR3 protein: CASSLTASNEKLFF
J gene: TRBJ1-3; clone size: NA; D gene: NA; V gene: TRBV28; CDR3 DNA: TGTGCCAGCAGTCGCAACCCCCGGGGAGACACCATATATTTT; CDR3 protein: CASSRNPRGDTIYF
J gene: TRBJ2-3; clone size: NA; D gene: NA; V gene: TRBV6-5; CDR3 DNA: TGTGCCAGCAGTTACTCGTTTAACAGCGATACGCAGTATTTT; CDR3 protein: CASSYSFNSDTQYF
J gene: TRBJ1-6; clone size: few; D gene: TRBD1; V gene: TRBV6-5; CDR3 DNA: TGTGCCAGCAGTAGGGACAGGGGGGACTATTCACCCCTCCACTTT; CDR3 protein: CASSRDRGDYSPLHF
J gene: TRBJ2-7; clone size: NA; D gene: TRBD1; V gene: TRBV6-5; CDR3 DNA: TGTGCCAGCAGTCTTACCGGGACAGGGTCGTACGAGCAGTACTTC; CDR3 protein: CASSLTGTGSYEQYF
J gene: TRBJ1-2; clone size: NA; D gene: TRBD1; V gene: TRBV5-6; CDR3 DNA: TGTGCCAGCAGCCGACCCGACAGGGGAGACTATGGCTACACCTTC; CDR3 protein: CASSRPDRGDYGYTF
J gene: TRBJ2-3; clone size: once; D gene: TRBD2; V gene: TRBV28; CDR3 DNA: TGTGCCAGCTCTAATGGACTAGCGGGCACAGATACGCAGTATTTT; CDR3 protein: CASSNGLAGTDTQYF
J gene: TRBJ2-2; clone size: NA; D gene: NA; V gene: TRBV9; CDR3 DNA: TGTGCCAGCAGCGTAGGGGCAGGGGACACCGGGGAGCTGTTTTTT; CDR3 protein: CASSVGAGDTGELFF
J gene: TRBJ1-1; clone size: once; D gene: NA; V gene: TRBV6-6; CDR3 DNA: TGTGCCAGCTCAGTTACTGGGGCGAACACTGAAGCTTTCTTT; CDR3 protein: CASSVTGANTEAFF
J gene: TRBJ1-1; clone size: few; D gene: NA; V gene: TRBV6-6; CDR3 DNA: TGTGCCAGCAGTTATACCGAGGAAGCTTTCTTT; CDR3 protein: CASSYTEEAFF
J gene: TRBJ2-6; clone size: few; D gene: NA; V gene: TRBV6-1; CDR3 DNA: TGTGCCAGCAGTCGAGTCCCTGGGGCCAACGTCCTGACTTTC; CDR3 protein: CASSRVPGANVLTF
J gene: TRBJ1-1; clone size: NA; D gene: NA; V gene: TRBV7-2; CDR3 DNA: TGTGCCAGCAAAGCATTGAACACTGAAGCTTTCTTT; CDR3 protein: CASKALNTEAFF